The 7 T cell receptor beta chains presented below share a single source sample, sequenced in a study of cytomegalovirus exposure and HLA in healthy donors (dated by TCRdb to the late 2010s). Libraries were made using the immunoSEQ multiplex PCR assay. A mixture of 60 forward primers for TCR Vbeta segments and 13 reverse primers for TCR Jbeta segments was used in the multiplex PCR. Imported from immuneACCESS, the table was reduced by TCRdb to in-frame sequences with V and J called. These copies leave out some clones; in studies compared against another copy, an unresolved V gene accounts for under half, and the cause of the remainder is not known. Present in this sample are about 110,000 clones, about 81% of which were seen just once. 2.5% to 3% of the sample belongs to the ten largest clones. Sequencing was carried out using PBMCs. These receptors all stem from a male donor in good health and CMV-seropositive.

This clone was detected only a few times. The rearrangement links TRBV20-1 to TRBJ1-2; no clear D gene. There are 11 residues in the CDR3. Germline assignment: CDR1 DFQATT and CDR2 SNEGSKA (reference sequence). With 6 bases removed from V and 1 base from J, the gap between germline ends came to 6 bases. CDR3 sequence reads: CSAYYNYGYTF. The CDR3 nucleotides read TGCAGTGCCTACTATAACTATGGCTACACCTTC.

V and J are TRBV13 and TRBJ2-6; D is unresolved. Trimming cost V 5 bases and J 2 bases, with 13 bases left between them. This CDR3 is 16 amino acids long. From germline, CDR1 is PRHDT and CDR2 FYEKMQ (reference sequence). CDR3: CASSPGPFPGANVLTF. The CDR3, as DNA: TGTGCCAGCAGCCCAGGCCCCTTCCCTGGGGCCAACGTCCTGACTTTC.

This sequence joins TRBV7-9 and TRBJ2-7, with a possible D match to TRBD1 (6 bases). The CDR3 is 12 amino acids. V lost 4 bases, J lost 7 bases, and 11 bases lay in between. Germline V gene lookup returns CDR1 SEHNR and CDR2 FQNEAQ (reference sequence). The CDR3 DNA is TGTGCCAGCAGCTCACCCCAGGGGGAGCAGTACTTC. Protein product: CASSSPQGEQYF.

CDR3 nucleotide sequence: TGTGCCAGCAGCGCCCCTAGCGGGAGGGCCCCCAATGAGCAGTTCTTC. It codes for CASSAPSGRAPNEQFF. The chain combines TRBV11-3 with TRBJ2-1, with 12 positions matching TRBD2. Germline V lookup: CDR1 SGHNT, CDR2 YENEEA. This CDR3 spans 16 amino acids. V gave up 5 bases and J gave up 6 bases; unmatched junction bases: 8.

This CDR3 is CASSLISQETQYF. In nucleotides, the CDR3 is TGTGCCAGCAGCCTTATCAGTCAAGAGACCCAGTACTTC. The rearrangement links TRBV14 to TRBJ2-5; D unresolved. Germline CDR1 reads SGHDN; CDR2 reads FVKESK. The V gene lost 4 bases and the J gene lost 2 bases, with 8 bases spanning the gap. The CDR3 extends over 13 amino acids.

The chain has TRBV9 and TRBJ2-5; a possible D gene is TRBD1 (5 bases). The germline V gene encodes CDR1 SGDLS and CDR2 YYNGEE. Trimming shortened V by 0 bases and J by 5 bases, and 17 bases separated the two germline ends. The CDR3 has 16 residues. For the CDR3, the DNA is TGTGCCAGCAGCGTAGGACGGGCCACAAAGGGGGAGACCCAGTACTTC. Protein: CASSVGRATKGETQYF.

The J gene is TRBJ2-1, the V gene TRBV27, with TRBD2 matching over 12 bases. Germline V gene data show CDR1 as MNHEY and CDR2 as SMNVEV (reference sequence). This CDR3 has 15 amino acids. The V and J ends lost 3 bases and 7 bases, in that order; junction bases with no gene match: 4. The CDR3 here is CASSLELAGGNEQFF. Here the CDR3 DNA reads TGTGCCAGCAGTTTGGAGCTAGCGGGGGGGAATGAGCAGTTCTTC.